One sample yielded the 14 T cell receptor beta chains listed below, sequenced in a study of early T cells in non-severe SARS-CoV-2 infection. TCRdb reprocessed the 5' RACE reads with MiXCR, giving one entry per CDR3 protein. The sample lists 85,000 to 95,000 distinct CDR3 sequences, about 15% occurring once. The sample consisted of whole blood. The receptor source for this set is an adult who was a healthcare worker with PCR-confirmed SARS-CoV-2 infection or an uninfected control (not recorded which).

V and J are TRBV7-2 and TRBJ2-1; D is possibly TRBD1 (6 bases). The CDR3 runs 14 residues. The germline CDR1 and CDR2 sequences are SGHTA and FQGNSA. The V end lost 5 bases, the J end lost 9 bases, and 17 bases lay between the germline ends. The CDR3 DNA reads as TGTGCCAGCAGCCTCAGGACCAGCAGGGGTGAGCAGTTCTTC. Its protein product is CASSLRTSRGEQFF.

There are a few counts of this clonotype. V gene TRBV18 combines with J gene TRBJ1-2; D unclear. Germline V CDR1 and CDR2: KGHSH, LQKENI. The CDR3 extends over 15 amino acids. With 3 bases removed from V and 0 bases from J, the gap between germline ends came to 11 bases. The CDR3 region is CASSPQTDPNYGYTF. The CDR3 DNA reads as TGTGCCAGCTCACCTCAGACGGACCCTAACTATGGCTACACCTTC.

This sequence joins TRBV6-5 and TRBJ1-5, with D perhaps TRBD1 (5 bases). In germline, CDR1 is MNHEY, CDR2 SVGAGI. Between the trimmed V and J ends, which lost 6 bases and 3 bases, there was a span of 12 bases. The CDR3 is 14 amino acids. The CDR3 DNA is TGTGCCAGCAGCCGTGCCGGGGCCAATCAGCCCCAGCATTTT. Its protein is CASSRAGANQPQHF.

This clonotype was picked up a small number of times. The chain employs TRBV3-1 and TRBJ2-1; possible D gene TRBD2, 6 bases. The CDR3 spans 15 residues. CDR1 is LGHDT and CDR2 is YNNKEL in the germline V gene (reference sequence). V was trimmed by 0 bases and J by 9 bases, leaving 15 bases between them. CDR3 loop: CASSQERFGGIEQFF. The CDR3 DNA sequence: TGTGCCAGCAGCCAAGAAAGATTTGGGGGGATTGAGCAGTTCTTC.

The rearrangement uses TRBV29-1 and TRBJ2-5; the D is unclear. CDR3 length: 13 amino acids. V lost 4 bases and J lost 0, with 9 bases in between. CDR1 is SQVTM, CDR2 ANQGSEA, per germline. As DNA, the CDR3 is TGCAGCGTTGTTGGCACAAACCAAGAGACCCAGTACTTC. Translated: CSVVGTNQETQYF.

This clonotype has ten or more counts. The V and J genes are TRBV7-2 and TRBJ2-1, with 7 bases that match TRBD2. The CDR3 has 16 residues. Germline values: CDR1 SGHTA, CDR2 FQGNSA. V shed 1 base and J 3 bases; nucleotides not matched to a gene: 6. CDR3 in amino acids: CASSLVRLAVYNEQFF. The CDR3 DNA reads TGTGCCAGCAGCTTAGTTAGGCTAGCGGTCTACAATGAGCAGTTCTTC.

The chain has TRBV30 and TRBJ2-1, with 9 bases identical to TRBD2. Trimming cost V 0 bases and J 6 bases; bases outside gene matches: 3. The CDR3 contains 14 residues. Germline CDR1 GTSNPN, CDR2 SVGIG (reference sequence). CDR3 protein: CAWSVAGGVNEQFF. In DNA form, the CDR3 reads TGTGCCTGGAGTGTAGCGGGGGGTGTCAATGAGCAGTTCTTC.

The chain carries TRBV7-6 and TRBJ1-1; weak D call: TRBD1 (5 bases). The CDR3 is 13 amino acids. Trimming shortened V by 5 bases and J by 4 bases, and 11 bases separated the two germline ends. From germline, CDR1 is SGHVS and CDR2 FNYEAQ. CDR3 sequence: CASSRGTATEAFF. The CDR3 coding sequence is TGTGCCAGCAGCCGGGGGACGGCCACTGAAGCTTTCTTT.

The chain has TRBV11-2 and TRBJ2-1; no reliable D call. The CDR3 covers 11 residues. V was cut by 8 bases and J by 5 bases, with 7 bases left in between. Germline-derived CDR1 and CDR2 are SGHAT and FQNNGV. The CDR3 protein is CASLFDNEQFF. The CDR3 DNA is TGTGCCAGCCTCTTTGACAATGAGCAGTTCTTC.

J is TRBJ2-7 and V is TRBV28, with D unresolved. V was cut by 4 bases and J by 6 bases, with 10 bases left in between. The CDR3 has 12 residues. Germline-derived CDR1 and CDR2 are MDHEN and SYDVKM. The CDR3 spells CASSSLQGEQYV. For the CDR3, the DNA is TGTGCCAGCAGTTCGTTGCAAGGCGAGCAGTACGTC.

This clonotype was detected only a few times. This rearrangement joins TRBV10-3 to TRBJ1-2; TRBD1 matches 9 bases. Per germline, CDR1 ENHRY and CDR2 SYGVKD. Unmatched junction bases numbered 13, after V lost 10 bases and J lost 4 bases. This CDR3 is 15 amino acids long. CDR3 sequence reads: CATAPEQGAGYGYTF. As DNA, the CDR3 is TGTGCCACGGCACCCGAACAGGGGGCTGGCTATGGCTACACCTTC.

The CDR3 loop reads CASSSLAGGLVYEQYV. CDR3 bases: TGTGCCAGCAGCTCTCTAGCGGGGGGGCTCGTGTACGAGCAGTACGTC. This chain joins TRBV5-4 and TRBJ2-7, with 12 positions matching TRBD2. The trim removed 3 bases at V and 4 bases at J, leaving 8 bases unmatched. The CDR3 length is 16 residues. Per the germline V gene, CDR1 is SGHNT and CDR2 is YYREEE (reference sequence).

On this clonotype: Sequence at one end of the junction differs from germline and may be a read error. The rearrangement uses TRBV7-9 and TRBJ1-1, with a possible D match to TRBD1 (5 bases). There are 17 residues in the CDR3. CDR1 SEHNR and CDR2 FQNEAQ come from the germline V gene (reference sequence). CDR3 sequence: CASSSPSGGNMNTEALF. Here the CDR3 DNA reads TGTGCCAGCAGTTCTCCGTCCGGGGGGAATATGAACACTGAAGCTCTCTTT.

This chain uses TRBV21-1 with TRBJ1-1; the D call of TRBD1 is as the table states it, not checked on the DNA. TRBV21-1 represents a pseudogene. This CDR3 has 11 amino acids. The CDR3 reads CASIRGTEAFF. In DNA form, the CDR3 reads TGTGCCAGCATCAGGGGCACTGAAGCTTTCTTT.